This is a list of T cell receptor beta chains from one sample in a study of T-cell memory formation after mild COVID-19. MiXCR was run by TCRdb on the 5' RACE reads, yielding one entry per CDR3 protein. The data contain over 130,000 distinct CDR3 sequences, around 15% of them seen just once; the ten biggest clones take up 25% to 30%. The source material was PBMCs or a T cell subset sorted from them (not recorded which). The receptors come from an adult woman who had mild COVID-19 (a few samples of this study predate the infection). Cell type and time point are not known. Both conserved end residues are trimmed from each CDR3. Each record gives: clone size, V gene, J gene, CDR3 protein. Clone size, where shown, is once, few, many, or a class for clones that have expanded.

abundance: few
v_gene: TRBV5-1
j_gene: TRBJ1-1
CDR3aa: ASSSGTGDNTEAF

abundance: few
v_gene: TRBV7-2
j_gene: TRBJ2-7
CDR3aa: ASSLARYPYEQY

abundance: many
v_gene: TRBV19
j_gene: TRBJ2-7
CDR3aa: ASSIHGTSSYEQY

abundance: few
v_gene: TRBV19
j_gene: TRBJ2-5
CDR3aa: ASSPPEAQETQY

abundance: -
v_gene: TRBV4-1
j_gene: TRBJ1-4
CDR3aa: ASLDAHNEKLF

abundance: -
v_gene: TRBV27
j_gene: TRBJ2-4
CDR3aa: ASITFGEGAWIQY

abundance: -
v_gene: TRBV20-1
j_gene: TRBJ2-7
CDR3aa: SATTGWYEQY

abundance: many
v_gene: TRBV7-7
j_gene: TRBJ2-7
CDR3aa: ASSLEDGAYEQY

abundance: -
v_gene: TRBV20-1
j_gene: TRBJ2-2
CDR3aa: SARGLPGQPKWNTGELF

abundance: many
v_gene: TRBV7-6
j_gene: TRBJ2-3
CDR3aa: ASSSLYTDTQY

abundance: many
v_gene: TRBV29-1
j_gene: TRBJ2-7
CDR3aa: SVEDRGLGYEQY

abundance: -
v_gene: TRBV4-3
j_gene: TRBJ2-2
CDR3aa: ASSQDSGELF

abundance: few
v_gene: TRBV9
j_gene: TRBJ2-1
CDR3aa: ASSRTGINEQF

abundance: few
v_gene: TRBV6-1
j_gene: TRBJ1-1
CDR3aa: ASRRTGGLETEAF

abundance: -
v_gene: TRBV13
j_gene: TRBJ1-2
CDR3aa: ASSPKDSEPYGYT

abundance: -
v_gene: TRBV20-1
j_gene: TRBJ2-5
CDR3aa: SARGQTTGTSWETQY

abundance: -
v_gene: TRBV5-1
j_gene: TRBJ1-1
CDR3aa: ASRGLTEAF

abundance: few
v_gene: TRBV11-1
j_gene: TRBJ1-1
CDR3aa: ASSSSRQGYTEAF

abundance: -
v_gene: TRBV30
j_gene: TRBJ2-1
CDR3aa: AWNPGRSYNEQF

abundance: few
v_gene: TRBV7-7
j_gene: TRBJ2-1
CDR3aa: ASSLGGRGGVYEQF

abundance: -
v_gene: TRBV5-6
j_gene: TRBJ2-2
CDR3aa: ASSLGTQVNTGELF

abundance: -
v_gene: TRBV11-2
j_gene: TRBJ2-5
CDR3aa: ASSLDSARGDQETQY

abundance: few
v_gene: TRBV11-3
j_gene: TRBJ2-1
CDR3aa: ASSLLPGQGTNNEQF

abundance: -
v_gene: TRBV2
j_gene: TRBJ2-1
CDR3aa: ASRPQVGGSYNEQF

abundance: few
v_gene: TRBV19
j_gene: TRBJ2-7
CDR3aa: ASSLTGGSYEQY

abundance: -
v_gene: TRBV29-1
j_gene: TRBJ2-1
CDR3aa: SSTSGSYNEQF

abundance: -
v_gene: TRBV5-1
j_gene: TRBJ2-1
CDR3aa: ASSLEPGDEQF

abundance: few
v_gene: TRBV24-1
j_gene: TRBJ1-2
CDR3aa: ATSGEANYGYT

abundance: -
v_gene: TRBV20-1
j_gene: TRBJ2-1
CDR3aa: SVLVPGGGYNEQF

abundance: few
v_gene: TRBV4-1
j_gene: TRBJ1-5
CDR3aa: ASSQENRAGQPQH

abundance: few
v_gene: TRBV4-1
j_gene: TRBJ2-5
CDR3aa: ASSQAPVDRAETQY

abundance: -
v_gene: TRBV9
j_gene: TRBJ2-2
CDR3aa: ASLEGDAGELF

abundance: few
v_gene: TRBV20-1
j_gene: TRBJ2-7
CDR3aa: SASPTSRTVSYEQY

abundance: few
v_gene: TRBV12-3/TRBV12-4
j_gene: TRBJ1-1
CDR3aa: ASSALDRENTEAF

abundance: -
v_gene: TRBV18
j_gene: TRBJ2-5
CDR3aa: ASSNQLGTSGYQETQY

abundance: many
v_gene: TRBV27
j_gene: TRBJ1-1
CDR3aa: ASSSQSAQNTEAF

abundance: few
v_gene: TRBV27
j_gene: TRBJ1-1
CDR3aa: ASSIRTGGNTEAF

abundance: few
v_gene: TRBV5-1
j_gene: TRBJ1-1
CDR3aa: ASSGVSHEAF

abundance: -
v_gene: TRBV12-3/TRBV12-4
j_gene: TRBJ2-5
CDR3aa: ASSLRGPRTQY

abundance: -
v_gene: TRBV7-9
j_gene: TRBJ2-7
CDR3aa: ASSPPTGYEQY

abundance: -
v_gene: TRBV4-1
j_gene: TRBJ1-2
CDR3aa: ASSQGNSGLSYGYT

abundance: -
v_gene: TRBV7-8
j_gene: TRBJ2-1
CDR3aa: ASSLGTTSPGEQF

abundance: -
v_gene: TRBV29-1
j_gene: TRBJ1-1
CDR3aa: SVEVPPEAF

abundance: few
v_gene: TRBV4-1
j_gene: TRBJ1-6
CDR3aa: ASSQVSNSPLH

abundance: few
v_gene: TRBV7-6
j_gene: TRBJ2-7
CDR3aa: ASSLVRLANSPTAEQY

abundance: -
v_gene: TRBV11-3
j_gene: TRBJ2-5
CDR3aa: ASSRLEGQETQY

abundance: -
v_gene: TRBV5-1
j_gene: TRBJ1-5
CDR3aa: ASSLGTGASGGNQPQH

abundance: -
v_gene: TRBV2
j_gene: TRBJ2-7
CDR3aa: ASSGELAGVHEQY

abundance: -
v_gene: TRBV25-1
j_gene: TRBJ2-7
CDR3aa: ASSGVRTGETYEQY

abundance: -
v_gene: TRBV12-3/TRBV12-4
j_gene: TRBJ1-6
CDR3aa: ASRKNGPLH

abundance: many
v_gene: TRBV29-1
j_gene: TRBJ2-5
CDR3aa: SVEGTVYQETQY

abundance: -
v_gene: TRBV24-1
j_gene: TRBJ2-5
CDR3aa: ATSDSGTGYGETQY